The sequence of this T cell receptor beta chain was determined in a study of shared clonotypes between healthy human individuals. Whole-study results and caveats: Relative to memory subsets, naive subsets generally showed larger estimated richness. It was observed that about 5% of naive CD4 clonotypes were shared across a handful of donors.

The CDR3 length is 15 residues. The germline V gene encodes CDR1 SGHRS and CDR2 YFSETQ. Unmatched junction bases numbered 7, after V lost 6 bases and J lost 3 bases. Sequenced by immunoSEQ multiplex PCR; TCRdb stores in-frame clones only, minus some. The sample contains 2.3 million or so clones, 93% of which appear only once. Concerning this clone: Its antigen is still unknown.

The receptor was derived from a man between 18 and 35 years old in good health. Some clones in this sample may be carry-over from other donors' samples. The chain employs TRBV5-1 and TRBJ2-3; 10 bases match TRBD2. The specimen was naive CD4+ T cells from PBMCs. Documented subset: CD45RA+ positively selected. CDR3 coding DNA: TGCGCCAGCACCCGAACAGCGGGGGGGACAGATACGCAGTATTTT. Translation: CASTRTAGGTDTQYF.